This T cell receptor (beta chain) was found in a study of blood T cell repertoires in COVID-19. Study-level information: Samples came from the United States, Italy and Spain, spanning acute and convalescent COVID-19. Sample material is recorded as cDNA or gDNA derived from T cells, B-cell-depleted T cells, or PBMCs.

Donors were grouped by their self-reported clinical history. Recovery among Cohort 3 donors was established by two negative PCRs, clearance, or symptom resolution. Germline-derived CDR1 and CDR2 are SGHDT and YYEEEE. V lost 4 bases and J lost 9; bases outside the gene matches: 7. The CDR3 totals 13 residues. The protocol was immunoSEQ multiplex PCR, while the TCRdb copy is restricted to in-frame clones and leaves out a portion. The repertoire holds 200,000 to 250,000 clones, with around 84% as singletons. The chain links TRBV5-6 to TRBJ2-1; TRBD1 aligns across 7 bases. The receptor was isolated from a man in his forties or fifties who had recovered from COVID-19. Sequences were obtained from PBMCs or T cells enriched from blood (not recorded which). CDR3 amino acids: CASSPGQSSEQFF. The CDR3 DNA reads as TGTGCCAGCAGCCCGGGACAGTCAAGTGAGCAGTTCTTC.